This TCR beta chain was captured in a study of blood T cell repertoires in COVID-19. Per the original data handling: By means of reference gene primer amplification, nucleated cell counts were estimated. Clones were read by immunoSEQ multiplex PCR, and TCRdb kept only the in-frame ones, dropping some. V and J calls and clone size are those listed in that table; D and trimming were worked out from the DNA. This sample has over 200,000 clones; around 80% occur once, and the top ten carry 15% to 20%. Germline lookup yields CDR1 SGHKS and CDR2 YYEKEE (reference sequence). Between the trimmed V and J ends, which lost 4 bases and 0 bases, there was a span of 13 bases. This CDR3 has 15 residues.

This clonotype was obtained from a woman at least 80 years old with active or convalescent COVID-19. The rearrangement uses TRBV5-5 and TRBJ1-1; D is possibly TRBD1 (6 bases). The specimen was peripheral blood. CDR3 nucleotides: TGTGCCAGCAGCAGCAGGGGCCAAATGAACACTGAAGCTTTCTTT. As protein: CASSSRGQMNTEAFF.